This entry is about one T cell receptor (beta chain). This clone was seen a handful of times. Its recognized antigen is unknown. The record has no base qualities; no much larger clone is one base away. Related bone marrow donors provided peripheral blood samples on the day of marrow donation. Peripheral blood and bone marrow mononuclear cells were isolated by Ficoll-Hypaque density centrifugation and were cryopreserved. The sample originates from a study of T cells after posttransplantation cyclophosphamide listed by TCRdb under 2016. Broadly, across the study: T cell repertoire reconstitution was tracked by TRB sequencing after myeloablative bone marrow transplantation in which posttransplantation cyclophosphamide was used as GVHD prophylaxis. Antigen receptor sequencing covered samples from some 36 PTCy-treated patients and 15 to 20 of their related bone marrow donors. Blood from all 30 or so PTCy patients with 1-year posttransplant specimens was subjected to TRB sequencing. TRB sequencing was also done on up to roughly 3 additional blood samples from 2 to 5.2 years after transplant in 3 patients, and on pretransplant blood from 4 patients. Because TRA and TRB clonality correlated tightly in 10 or so samples, later TCR analyses were limited to TRB. Public TRB sequences were compared against a database of over 3,000 sequences linked to responses to pathogens, tumor antigens, self-antigens and alloantigens. What the research found in general, with its limitations: Across 45 or so patients, TRB clonality was highly associated with recipient CMV seropositivity and CMV reactivation, and PTCy diversity was similar to diversity in CNI/methotrexate controls. The TRB repertoires of T cells infiltrating skin or GI tract showed only limited overlap with the TRB repertoires of T cells in blood. At 1-2 months, donor-recipient similarity was low but rose over the first year, and the later blood repertoires were often dominated by donor CD8+ memory clones.

TRB sequencing was run on genomic DNA with either the immunoSEQ assay at survey resolution or the hsTCRB kit. The paper's data handling went like this. The immunoSEQ software handled the initial read processing, while the LymphoSeq R package was used for the repertoire analyses. Clonality was computed as 1 minus normalized Shannon entropy, and a Gini coefficient was also calculated for each TRB dataset. To infer phenotypes in unsorted samples, TRB sequences from sorted subsets of the recipient or donor were mapped onto the unsorted samples of the same recipient. Entries here come from immuneACCESS through TCRdb and include only in-frame sequences with V and J called. Some clones fail to appear in such tables; in the studies checked, an unresolved V gene covers under half of the shortfall, and the cause of the remainder is unknown. Clone size and the V and J calls come from that table; the DNA yielded D and trimming. Within this sample are approximately 50,000 clones, with 85% to 95% of them counted one time only. The ten largest clones take up 2.5% to 3% of the sample.

Sequencing was carried out using PBMCs. The receptor comes from a woman under 40 in good health and a related stem cell transplant donor.

The nucleotide sequence is given as TGTGCCAGCAGCTTAAGGGGACAGTCCAATAATTCACCCCTCCACTTT. It translates as CASSLRGQSNNSPLHF. The chain joins TRBV7-2 to TRBJ1-6; 7 bases in the middle match TRBD1. CDR1 is given as SGHTA and CDR2 as FQGNSA, both from the germline V gene. Relative to germline, V is missing 2 bases and J is missing 5 bases, with 6 bases of the junction outside any gene match. From the cysteine through the phenylalanine, the CDR3 covers 16 amino acids. CDR3 DNA is the only sequence kept; it has 48 bases, read in frame from the first base.